This T cell receptor beta chain was profiled in a study of OX40 agonist ivuxolimab in advanced cancers. Study-wide background: An agonistic anti-OX40 (CD134) antibody, ivuxolimab, was used to treat the patients. The dose-escalation group included hepatocellular carcinoma, melanoma, renal cell carcinoma and head and neck cancer.

Assay: immunoSEQ multiplex PCR; the TCRdb copy retains only in-frame clones and omits some. The sample has tens of thousands of clones, roughly 80% seen once. A word on this clone: Its target is unknown.

Study findings and constraints: In the 0.1 to 3.0 mg/kg range, CD4+ and CD8+ blood T cells had expanded clonally by week 6. On average, CD8+ T cells showed a greater number of expanded clones than CD4+.

Per germline, CDR1 MNHEY and CDR2 SVGAGI. The CDR3 runs to 13 residues. Trimming removed 6 bases from V and 3 bases from J, with 12 bases in between. Sequenced material: CD4+ or CD8+ T cells sorted from blood, taken in a trial of the OX40 agonist ivuxolimab. This chain joins TRBV6-5 and TRBJ2-7; no clear D gene. The clonotype was recovered from an adult with an advanced solid tumor such as melanoma, head and neck, liver or kidney cancer. The CDR3 coding sequence is TGTGCCAGCAGGCTGGGGTGGGACTACGAGCAGTACTTC. Its translation is CASRLGWDYEQYF.